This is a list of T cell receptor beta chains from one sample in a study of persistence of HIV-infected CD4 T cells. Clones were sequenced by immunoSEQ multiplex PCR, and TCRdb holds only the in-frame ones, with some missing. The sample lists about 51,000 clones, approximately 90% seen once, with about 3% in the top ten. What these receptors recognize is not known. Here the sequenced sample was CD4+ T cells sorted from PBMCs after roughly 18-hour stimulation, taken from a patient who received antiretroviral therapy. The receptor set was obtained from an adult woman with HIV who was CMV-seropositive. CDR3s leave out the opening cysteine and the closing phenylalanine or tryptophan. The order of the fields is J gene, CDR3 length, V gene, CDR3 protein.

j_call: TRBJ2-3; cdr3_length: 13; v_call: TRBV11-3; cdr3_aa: ASSEGQGLVDTQY
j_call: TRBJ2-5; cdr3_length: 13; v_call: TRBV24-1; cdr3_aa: ATSFRQGTQETQY
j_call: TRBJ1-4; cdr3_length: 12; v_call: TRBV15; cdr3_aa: ATSRAATNEKLF
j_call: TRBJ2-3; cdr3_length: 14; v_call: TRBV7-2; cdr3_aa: ASSFVAGASTDTQY
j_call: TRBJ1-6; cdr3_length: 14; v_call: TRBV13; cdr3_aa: ASSFGRDRSNSPLH
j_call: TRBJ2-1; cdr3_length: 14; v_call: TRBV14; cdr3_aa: ASSQVNSGRINEQF
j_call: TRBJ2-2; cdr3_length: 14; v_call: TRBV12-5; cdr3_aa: ASGLAQGRGSGELF
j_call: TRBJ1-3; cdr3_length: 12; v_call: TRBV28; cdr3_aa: ASTFSGSGNTIY
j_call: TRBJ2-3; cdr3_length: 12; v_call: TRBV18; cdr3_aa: ASSPEGGTDTQY
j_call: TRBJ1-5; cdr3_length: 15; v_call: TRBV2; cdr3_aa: ASSERSPREFNQPQH
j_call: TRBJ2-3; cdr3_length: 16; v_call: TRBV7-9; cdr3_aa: ASSFSPRLAGATDTQY
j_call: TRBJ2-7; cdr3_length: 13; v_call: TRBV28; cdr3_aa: ASSLTGGGNHEQY
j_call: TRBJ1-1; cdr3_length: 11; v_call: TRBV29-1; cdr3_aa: SVVRGVNTEAF
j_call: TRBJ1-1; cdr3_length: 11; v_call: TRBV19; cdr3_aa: ASAGVGDTEAF
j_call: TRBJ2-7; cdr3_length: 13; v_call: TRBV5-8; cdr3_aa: ASTPVEWYIHEQY
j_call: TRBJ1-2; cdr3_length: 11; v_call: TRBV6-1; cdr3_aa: ASSEGGPYGYT
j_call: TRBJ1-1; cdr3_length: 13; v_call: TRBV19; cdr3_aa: ASSIAGTVNTEAF
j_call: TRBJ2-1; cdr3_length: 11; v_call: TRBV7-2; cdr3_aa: ASSRRLDNEQF
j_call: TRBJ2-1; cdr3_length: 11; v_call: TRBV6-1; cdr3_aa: ASSEGLAYEQF
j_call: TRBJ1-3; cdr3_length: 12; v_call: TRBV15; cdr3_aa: ATSRAYGGNTIY
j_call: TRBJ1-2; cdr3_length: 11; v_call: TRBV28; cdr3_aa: ASSPQGVYGYT
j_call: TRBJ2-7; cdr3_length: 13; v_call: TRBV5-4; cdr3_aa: ASSPRDRDTYEQY
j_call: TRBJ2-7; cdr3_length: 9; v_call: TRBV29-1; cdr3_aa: SGGTPYEQY
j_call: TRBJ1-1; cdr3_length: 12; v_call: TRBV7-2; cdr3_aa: ASSFHRSAGEAF
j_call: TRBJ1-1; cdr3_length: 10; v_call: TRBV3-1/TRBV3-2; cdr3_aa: ASSQGNTEAF
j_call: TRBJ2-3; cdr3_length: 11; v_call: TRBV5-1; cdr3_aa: ASSLRLGDTQY
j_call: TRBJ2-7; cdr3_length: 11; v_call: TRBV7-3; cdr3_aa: ASSPTKTGEQY
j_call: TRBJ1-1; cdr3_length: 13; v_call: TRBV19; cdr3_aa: ASSLENRGGTEAF
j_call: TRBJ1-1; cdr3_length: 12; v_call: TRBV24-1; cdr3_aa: ATSDRTPGGEAF
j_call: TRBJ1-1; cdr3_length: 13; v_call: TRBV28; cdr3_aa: ASSPPDRAPGEAF
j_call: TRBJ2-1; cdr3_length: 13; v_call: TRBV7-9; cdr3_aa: ASSRQSHSYNEQF
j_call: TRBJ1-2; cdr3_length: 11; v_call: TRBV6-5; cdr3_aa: ATKAGASGGYT
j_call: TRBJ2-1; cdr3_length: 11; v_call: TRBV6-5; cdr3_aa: ARLEPSHNEQF
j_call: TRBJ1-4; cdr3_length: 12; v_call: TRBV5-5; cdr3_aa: ASSPGSTNEKLF
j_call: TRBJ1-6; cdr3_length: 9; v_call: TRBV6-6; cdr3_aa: ASTRQGPLH
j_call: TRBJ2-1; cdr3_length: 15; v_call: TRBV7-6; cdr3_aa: ASSLSRSRGADNEQF
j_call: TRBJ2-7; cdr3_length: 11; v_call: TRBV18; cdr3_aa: ASSDGLAYEQY
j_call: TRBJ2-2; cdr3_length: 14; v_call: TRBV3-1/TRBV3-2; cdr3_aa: ASSQGVSGGAGELF
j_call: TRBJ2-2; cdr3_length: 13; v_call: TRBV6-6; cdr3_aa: ASSYLASNTGELF
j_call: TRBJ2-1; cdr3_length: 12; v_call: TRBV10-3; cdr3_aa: AISGDRAYNEQF
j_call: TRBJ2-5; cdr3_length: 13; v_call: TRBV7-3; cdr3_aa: ASSQRTSVLGTQY
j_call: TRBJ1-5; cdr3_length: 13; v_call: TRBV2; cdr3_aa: ASSPTGPSNQPQH
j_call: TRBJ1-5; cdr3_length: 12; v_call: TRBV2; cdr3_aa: ASSDTVSNQPQH
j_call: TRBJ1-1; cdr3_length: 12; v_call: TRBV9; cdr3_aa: ASSVALGDTEAF
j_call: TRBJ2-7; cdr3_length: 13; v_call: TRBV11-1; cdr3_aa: ASSLLSSGINEQY
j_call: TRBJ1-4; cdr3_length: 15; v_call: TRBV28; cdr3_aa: ASSLLGGEATNEKLF
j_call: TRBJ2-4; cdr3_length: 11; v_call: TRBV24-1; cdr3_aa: ATSDPTRHIQY
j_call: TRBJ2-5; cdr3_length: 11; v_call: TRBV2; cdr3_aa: ASRVFLEETQY
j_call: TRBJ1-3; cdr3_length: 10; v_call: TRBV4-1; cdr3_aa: ASSQSGNTIY
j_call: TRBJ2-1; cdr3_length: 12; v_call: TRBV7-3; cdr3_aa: ASSPPNGGNEQF
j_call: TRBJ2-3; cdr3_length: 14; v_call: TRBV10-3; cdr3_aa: AISDRQRGGTDTQY
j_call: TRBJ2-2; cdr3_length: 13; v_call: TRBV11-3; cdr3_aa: ASSPGTANTGELF
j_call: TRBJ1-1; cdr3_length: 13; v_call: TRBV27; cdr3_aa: ASSLSGADNTEAF
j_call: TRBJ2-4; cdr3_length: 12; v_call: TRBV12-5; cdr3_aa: ASGPGTGGSIQY
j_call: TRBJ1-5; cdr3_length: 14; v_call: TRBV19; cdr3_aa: ASSIRDLPRNQPQH
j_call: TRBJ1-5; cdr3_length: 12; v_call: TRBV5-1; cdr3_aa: ASSLVGGNQPQH
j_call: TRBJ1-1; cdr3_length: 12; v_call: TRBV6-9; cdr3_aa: ASSTRGVDTEAF
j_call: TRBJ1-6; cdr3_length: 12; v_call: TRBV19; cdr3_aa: ASSAARGNSPLH
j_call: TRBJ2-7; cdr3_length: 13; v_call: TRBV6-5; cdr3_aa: ASSYSRMGVNEQY